The subject of this entry is one T cell receptor (beta chain). This sample was included in a study of blood T cell repertoires in COVID-19. Study background: Samples representing acute and convalescent COVID-19 were sourced from the United States, Italy and Spain. The analysed material was cDNA or gDNA that came from T cells, B-cell-depleted T cells, or PBMCs.

This table comes from immunoSEQ multiplex PCR, and its TCRdb copy is limited to in-frame clones, with some not included. The sample includes about 70,000 clones, around 89% of them seen just once. V lost 4 bases, J lost 1 base, and 10 bases stayed unmatched. Germline assignment: CDR1 KGHDR and CDR2 SFDVKD. This CDR3 region has 17 residues. The TCR sequence derives from a man between 45 and 60 years old with acute or convalescent COVID-19. The chain is built from TRBV24-1 and TRBJ2-3, with 7 bases identical to TRBD1. The sequenced sample was peripheral blood. CDR3 sequence reads: CATSEPKTGLGTDTQYF. The CDR3 region has the DNA TGTGCCACCAGTGAACCTAAGACAGGGTTGGGCACAGATACGCAGTATTTT.